This T cell receptor (beta chain) originates from a study of radiation and T cells in renal cell carcinoma. The CDR3 consists of 14 residues. V gave up 1 base and J gave up 9 bases; unmatched junction bases: 5. Per germline, CDR1 MNHNS and CDR2 SASEGT. As to time point: baseline pretreatment blood. Treatment of the sample: 15 Gy SBRT to primary tumor, nephrectomy 4 weeks later. After SBRT, blood was collected at 2 and 4 weeks, plus baseline. The tumor was a clear cell renal cell carcinoma. Using immunoSEQ multiplex PCR, the repertoire was profiled, and TCRdb retains in-frame clones only, with some absent. The sample has under 25,000 clones, approximately 80% seen once.

The origin of this receptor is a man in his sixties with renal cell carcinoma. The chain carries TRBV6-1 and TRBJ1-4; 7 bases map to TRBD1. The material sequenced was blood, taken from a patient whose treatment included radiotherapy and nephrectomy. CDR3 nucleotide sequence: TGTGCCAGCAGTGAAGGAACAGGGGCGAAAAAACTGTTTTTT. It codes for CASSEGTGAKKLFF.